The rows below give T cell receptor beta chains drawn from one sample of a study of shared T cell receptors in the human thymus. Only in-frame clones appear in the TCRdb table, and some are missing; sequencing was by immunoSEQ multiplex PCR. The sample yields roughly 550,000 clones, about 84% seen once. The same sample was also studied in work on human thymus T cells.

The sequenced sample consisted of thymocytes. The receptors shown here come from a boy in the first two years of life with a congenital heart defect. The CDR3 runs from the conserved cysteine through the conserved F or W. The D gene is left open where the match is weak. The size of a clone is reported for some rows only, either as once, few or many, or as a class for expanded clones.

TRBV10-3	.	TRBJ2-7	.	TGTGCCATCAGTGCCCTTAGCATTGGCGTCTACGAGCAGTACTTC	CAISALSIGVYEQYF
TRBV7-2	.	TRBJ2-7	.	TGTGCCAGCAGCTTAGCGCTAAAAAGGTCGCTAGCCCCAATCCCCCAGTACTTC	CASSLALKRSLAPIPQYF
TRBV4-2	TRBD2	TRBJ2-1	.	TGTGCCAGCAGCCAAGATGGCGGGAGCTCCTACAATGAGCAGTTCTTC	CASSQDGGSSYNEQFF
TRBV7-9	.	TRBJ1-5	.	TGTGCCAGCGCGCGCGAGGACAGTCACAATCAGCCCCAGCATTTT	CASAREDSHNQPQHF
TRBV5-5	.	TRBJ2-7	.	TGTGCCAGCAGCTTGACTAGACGCCACGAGCAGTACTTC	CASSLTRRHEQYF
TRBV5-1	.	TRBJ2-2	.	TGCGCCAGCAGCTCCTACCGGGTAAAGAACACCGGGGAGCTGTTTTTT	CASSSYRVKNTGELFF
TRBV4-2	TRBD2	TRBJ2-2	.	TGTGCCAGCAGCCCCCGGACTAGAGCGAACACCGGGGAGCTGTTTTTT	CASSPRTRANTGELFF
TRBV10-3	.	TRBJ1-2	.	TGTGCCATCAGTGAGTCGAATCACCCGGCCCCAGGTGATGGCTACACCTTC	CAISESNHPAPGDGYTF
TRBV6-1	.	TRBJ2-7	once	TGTGCCAGCAGTGAAGGGGGCAAAAGGACCGAGCAGTACTTC	CASSEGGKRTEQYF
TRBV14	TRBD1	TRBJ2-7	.	TGTGCCAGCAGCCAAGAGGACAGGCCTATACGGGGAGAGCAGTACTTC	CASSQEDRPIRGEQYF
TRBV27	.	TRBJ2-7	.	TGTGCCAGCAGTTTAAGGTCAGGCGAGCAGTACTTC	CASSLRSGEQYF
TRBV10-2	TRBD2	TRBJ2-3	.	TGCGCCAGCAGCACTACTAGCGGGAGCCCCCTGGGCACAGATACGCAGTATTTT	CASSTTSGSPLGTDTQYF
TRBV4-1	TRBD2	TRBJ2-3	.	TGCGCCAGCAGCCAGTTACTAGCGGTAATCACAGATACGCAGTATTTT	CASSQLLAVITDTQYF
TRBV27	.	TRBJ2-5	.	TGTGCCAGCAGTTTATCCGGAGTGGCAACGGAAGAGACCCAGTACTTC	CASSLSGVATEETQYF
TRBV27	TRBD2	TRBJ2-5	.	TGTGCCAGCAGTTTATCGGCTAGCGGGGGGGAGGAGACCCAGTACTTC	CASSLSASGGEETQYF
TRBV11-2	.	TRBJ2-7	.	TGTGCCAGCAGCCCCCTAGGGAGAGGCCTCTACGAGCAGTACTTC	CASSPLGRGLYEQYF
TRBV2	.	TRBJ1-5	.	TGTGCCAGCAGTGAAGTACTCCGGTGGGAGGAGGGTTCGGGTCAGCCCCAGCATTTT	CASSEVLRWEEGSGQPQHF
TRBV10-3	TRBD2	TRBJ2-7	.	TGTGCCATCAGTGACCAGCGGGAGTCGCTATCCTACGAGCAGTACTTC	CAISDQRESLSYEQYF
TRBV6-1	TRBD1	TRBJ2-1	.	TGTGCCAGCAGTAAGACAGGGTCGCATGAGCAGTTCTTC	CASSKTGSHEQFF
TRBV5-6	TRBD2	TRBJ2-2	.	TGTGCCAGCAGCTTCAACCCGGGACTAGCGGGGGCCGGGGAGCTGTTTTTT	CASSFNPGLAGAGELFF
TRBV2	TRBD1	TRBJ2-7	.	TGTGCCAGCAGTGGACAGGGACGGAGCTCCTACGAGCAGTACTTC	CASSGQGRSSYEQYF
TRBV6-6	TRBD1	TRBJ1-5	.	TGTGCCAGCATTCGCGACAGGGCAGGGAATCAGCCCCAGCATTTT	CASIRDRAGNQPQHF
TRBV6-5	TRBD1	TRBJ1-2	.	TGTGCCAGCAGTTACGGAGACAGGGGTAGTGGCTACACCTTC	CASSYGDRGSGYTF
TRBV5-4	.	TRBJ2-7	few	TGTGCCAGCAGCGCTGGGGGCAGCTCCTACGAGCAGTACTTC	CASSAGGSSYEQYF
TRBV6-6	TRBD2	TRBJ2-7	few	TGTGCCAGCAGCCACGGGGGGAGTGGGGTTGGGCAGTACTTC	CASSHGGSGVGQYF
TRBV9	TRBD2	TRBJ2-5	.	TGTGCCAGCAGCGTAGAGAGTCTAGCGGGGAAAGAGACCCAGTACTTC	CASSVESLAGKETQYF
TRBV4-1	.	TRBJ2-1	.	TGCGCCAGCAGCCAAACCGAAGGCGGGCCTTCCTACAATGAGCAGTTCTTC	CASSQTEGGPSYNEQFF
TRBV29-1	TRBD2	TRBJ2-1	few	TGCAGCGTTGAAGATTTTCCAGAGCGGGAGGGCCCCCACAATGAGCAGTTCTTC	CSVEDFPEREGPHNEQFF
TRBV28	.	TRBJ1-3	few	TGTGCCAGCAGTTTAAGGCTGGGCACGGTAGGAAACACCATATATTTT	CASSLRLGTVGNTIYF
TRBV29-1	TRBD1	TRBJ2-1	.	TGCAGCGGGACAGGGAGCTCCTACAATGAGCAGTTCTTC	CSGTGSSYNEQFF
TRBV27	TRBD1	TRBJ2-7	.	TGTGCCAGCAGTCCTACAGGGGACCTTTCCGAGCAGTACTTC	CASSPTGDLSEQYF
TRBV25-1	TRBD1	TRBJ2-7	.	TGTGCCAGCAGTGAATATAAGGAATCGACAGGGACCTACGAGCAGTACTTC	CASSEYKESTGTYEQYF
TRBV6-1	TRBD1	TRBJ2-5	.	TGTGCCAGCAGTGACCCTACAGGGGGCCAAGAGACCCAGTACTTC	CASSDPTGGQETQYF
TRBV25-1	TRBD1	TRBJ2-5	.	TGTGCCAGCAGTGAATCGAGGACAGGGAAGAGAGAGACCCAGTACTTC	CASSESRTGKRETQYF
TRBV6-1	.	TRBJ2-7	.	TGTGCCAGCATCCGTACGACAGGTACCTACGAGCAGTACTTC	CASIRTTGTYEQYF
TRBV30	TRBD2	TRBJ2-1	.	TGTGCCTGGAGTGTTCCCCCCGGGACTAGCGGTTACAATGAGCAGTTCTTC	CAWSVPPGTSGYNEQFF
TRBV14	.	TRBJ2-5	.	TGTGCCAGCAGCCAAGGGGGAGGAGAGACCCAGTACTTC	CASSQGGGETQYF
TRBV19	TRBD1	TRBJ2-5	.	TGTGCCAGTAGTCCCGATGGATACAGGGGCTGGGAGACCCAGTACTTC	CASSPDGYRGWETQYF
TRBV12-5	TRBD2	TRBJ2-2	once	TGTGCTAGTGGTTGCCTGGGACTAGCGGGCACCGGGGAGCTGTTTTTT	CASGCLGLAGTGELFF